This paragraph reports one T cell receptor beta chain. This clone showed up just once. It has no known antigen specificity. The sample holds no much larger clone one base away, and base qualities are not on file. The data derive from a study of blood T cell repertoires in COVID-19 (TCRdb year 2020). Background on the whole study: Samples covering the acute and convalescent phases of COVID-19 were provided by collaborators in the United States, Italy and Spain. Where available, HLA class I and class II types were obtained from metadata supplied by the sample provider rather than from assay-based typing. The repertoires were made available in a free public database intended to serve as a resource for research on the immune response to SARS-CoV-2. Sample metadata almost always included a de-identified subject ID, COVID-19 status, age in years and sex. The prospective study material was composed of cDNA or gDNA derived from T cells, B-cell-depleted T cells, or PBMCs. The samples were drawn from two sources: the first 160 participants of the ongoing ImmuneRACE study, and 950 to 1,500 subjects contributed by 6 global collaborators. Deeply sampled blood TCRbeta repertoires from subjects exposed to, actively infected with, or recovered from COVID-19 were included in the dataset. Findings and caveats that apply to the study as a whole: The amount of clinical and demographic metadata varied by source and participant and was provided uncurated.

The collaborating institutions used their own protocols to collect whole blood in K2EDTA tubes. For TCRbeta analysis, collaborator samples were shipped as frozen whole blood, as isolated PBMCs, or as DNA extracted from either sample type. TCRbeta CDR3 regions were amplified from genomic DNA using the immunoSEQ Assay, a bias-controlled multiplex PCR. In the paper's pipeline: Nucleated cell counts per sample were estimated from amplification of reference gene primers within the assay. To quantify the absolute abundance of each unique TCRbeta CDR3 rearrangement, sequence reads were collapsed and filtered. Productive Simpson clonality was computed per sample as the square root of Simpson's diversity index over productive rearrangements. The table comes from immuneACCESS by way of TCRdb, which keeps in-frame sequences with V and J called. Part of the clones is missing from these tables; in studies checked, under half for an unresolved V gene and the rest for unknown reasons. V, J and clone size were drawn from that table, and D and trimming were deduced from the DNA. The sample table shows approximately 10,000 clones, and less than 85% are seen once. Together, the top ten hold roughly a fifth of the sample.

The sequencing sample was made of peripheral blood. The clonotype originates from a human donor in a cohort sampled during active COVID-19.

The encoded CDR3 is CASSQAPAGLGNTIYF. The DNA sequence reads TGTGCCAGCAGCCAAGCCCCCGCCGGGTTAGGAAACACCATATATTTT. The rearrangement joined TRBV3-1 (or the pseudogene TRBV3-2) to TRBJ1-3; no D gene is confidently identified. According to the germline V gene (reference sequence), CDR1 reads LGHDT and CDR2 reads YNNKEL. The CDR3, cysteine through phenylalanine, is 16 amino acids long. Solely the CDR3 DNA is kept, with 48 bases framed from the first base. Trimming at the junction amounts to 1 base on V and 4 bases on J, and the germline ends lie 14 bases apart.